In this sample, the clone carrying this T cell receptor (beta chain) turned up many times. As yet, its antigen is unknown. Researchers prepared the TCRbeta library using unique molecular identifiers, the study reports. One entry per CDR3 protein, called by TCRdb with MiXCR from the PCR reads. This table holds around 190,000 distinct CDR3 sequences, 6.6% found once. The data originate from a study of T-cell reconstitution after alpha-beta-depleted transplantation in children. Broader study findings: About two months after transplant, alpha-beta T cells reportedly came from several hundred expanded graft clones. At one year after transplant, newly produced T cells mostly accounted for T-cell counts and diversity. Certain patients had high TCRbeta diversity at day 60, and it came from recipient T cells and thymic progenitors that survived.

In germline, CDR1 is LGHDT, CDR2 YNNKEL (reference sequence). This CDR3 has 14 amino acids. V shed 4 bases and J 6 bases; nucleotides not matched to a gene: 4. The clonotype was recovered from a boy between 2 and 10 years old with acute lymphoblastic leukemia, due to receive a stem cell transplant. The chain carries TRBV3-1 and TRBJ2-3, with 10 bases lining up with TRBD2. Source: PBMCs, taken before TCRalphabeta/CD19-depleted stem cell transplant. CDR3 nucleotides: TGTGCCAGCAGCCCTAGCGGGGGTAGCGATACGCAGTATTTT. Translating gives CASSPSGGSDTQYF.